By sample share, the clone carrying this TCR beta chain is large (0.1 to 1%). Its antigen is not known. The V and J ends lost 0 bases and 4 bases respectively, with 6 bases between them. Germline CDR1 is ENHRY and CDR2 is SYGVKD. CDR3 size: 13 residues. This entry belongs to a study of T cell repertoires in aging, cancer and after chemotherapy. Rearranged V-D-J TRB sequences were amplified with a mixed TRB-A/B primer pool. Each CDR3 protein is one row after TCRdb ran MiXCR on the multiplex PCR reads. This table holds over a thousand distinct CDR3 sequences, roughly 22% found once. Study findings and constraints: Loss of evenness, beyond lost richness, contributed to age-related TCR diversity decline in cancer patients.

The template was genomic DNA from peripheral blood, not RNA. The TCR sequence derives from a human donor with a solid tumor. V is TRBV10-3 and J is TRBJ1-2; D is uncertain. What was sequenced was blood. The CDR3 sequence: CAISESGTYGYTF. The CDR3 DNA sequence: TGTGCCATCAGTGAGTCGGGCACCTATGGCTACACCTTC.